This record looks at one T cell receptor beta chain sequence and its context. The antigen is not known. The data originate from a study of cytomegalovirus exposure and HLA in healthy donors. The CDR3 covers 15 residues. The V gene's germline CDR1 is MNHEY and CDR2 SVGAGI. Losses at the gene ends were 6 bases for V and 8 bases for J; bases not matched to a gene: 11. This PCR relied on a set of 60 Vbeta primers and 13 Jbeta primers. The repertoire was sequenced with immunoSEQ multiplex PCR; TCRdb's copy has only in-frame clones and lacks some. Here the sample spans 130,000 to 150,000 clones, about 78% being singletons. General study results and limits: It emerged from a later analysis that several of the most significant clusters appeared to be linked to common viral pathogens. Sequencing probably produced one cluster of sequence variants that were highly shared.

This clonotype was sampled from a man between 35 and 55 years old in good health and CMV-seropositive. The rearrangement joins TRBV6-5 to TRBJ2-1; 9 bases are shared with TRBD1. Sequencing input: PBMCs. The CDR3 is CASSSGGQGIYEQFF. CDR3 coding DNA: TGTGCCAGCAGCTCCGGCGGACAGGGGATCTATGAGCAGTTCTTC.